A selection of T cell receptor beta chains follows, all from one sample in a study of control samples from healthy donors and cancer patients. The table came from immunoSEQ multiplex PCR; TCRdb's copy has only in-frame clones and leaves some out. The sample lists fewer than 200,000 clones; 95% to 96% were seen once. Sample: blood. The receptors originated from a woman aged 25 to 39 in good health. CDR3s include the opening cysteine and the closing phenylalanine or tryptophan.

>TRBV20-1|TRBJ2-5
CSASSEPIETQYF
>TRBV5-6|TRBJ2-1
CASSLWGQSSYNEQFF
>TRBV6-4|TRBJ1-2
CASSRTGRNYGYTF
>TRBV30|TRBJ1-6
CAWSEGTNSPLHF
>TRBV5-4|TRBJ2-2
CASSPPGQGNTGELFF
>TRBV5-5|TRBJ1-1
CASSRTGVSTEAFF
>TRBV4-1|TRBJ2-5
CASSDRDRGGETQYF
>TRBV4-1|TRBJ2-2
CASSQGPQGATAGELFF
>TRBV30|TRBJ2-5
CACETGWQETQYF
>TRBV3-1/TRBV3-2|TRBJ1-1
CASSPGWTTEAFF
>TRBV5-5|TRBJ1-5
CASTPDPGYQPQHF
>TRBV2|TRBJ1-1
CASSKLAGGTEAFF
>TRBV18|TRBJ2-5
CASSLGTLTQETQYF
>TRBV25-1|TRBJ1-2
CASERGGGYTF
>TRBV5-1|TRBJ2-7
CASSFPGAYEQYF
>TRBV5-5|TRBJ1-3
CASSLGPVSGNTIYF
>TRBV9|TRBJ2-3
CASSTVAGASTDTQYF
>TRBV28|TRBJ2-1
CASSQDRGRNEQFF
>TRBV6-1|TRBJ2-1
CASSELAGVSYNEQFF
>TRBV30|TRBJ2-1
CAWSDRTGASSYNEQFF
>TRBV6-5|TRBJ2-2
CASASGEDTGELFF
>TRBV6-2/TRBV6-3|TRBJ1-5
CASSLTHSSNQPQHF
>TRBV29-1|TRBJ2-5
CSVTGDWDRVFVETQYF
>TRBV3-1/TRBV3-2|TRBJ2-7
CASSQETSGRRNEQYF
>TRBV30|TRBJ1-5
CAWSEMGGQPQHF
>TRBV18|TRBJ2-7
CASSPPLWAAGSYEQYF
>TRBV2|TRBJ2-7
CASRGAGGREQYF
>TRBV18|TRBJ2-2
CASSPTTLNTGELFF
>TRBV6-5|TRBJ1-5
CASSSRTGGTNQPQHF
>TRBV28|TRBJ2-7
CASKFRDRVSYEQYF
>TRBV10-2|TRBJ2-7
CASSDRPDRGTYEQYF
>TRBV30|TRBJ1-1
CAWARGRITEAFF
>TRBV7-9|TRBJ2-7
CASSSGGGEQYF
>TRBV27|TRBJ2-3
CASSLTSGGAPDTQYF
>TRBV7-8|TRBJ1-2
CASSQMWSRGYTF
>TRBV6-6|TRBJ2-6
CASSRTTTVPGANVLTF
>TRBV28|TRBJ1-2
CASREQEGGNYGYTF
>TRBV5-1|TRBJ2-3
CASSFGPWVGVPGPDTQYF
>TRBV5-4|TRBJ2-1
CASSLVARSSYNEQFF
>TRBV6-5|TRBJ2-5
CASRDRVLQETQYF
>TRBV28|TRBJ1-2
CASSWDNHGYTF
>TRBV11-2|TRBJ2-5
CASSLGRRAEPRETQYF
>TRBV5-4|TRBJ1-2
CASSLGQLNYGYTF
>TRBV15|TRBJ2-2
CATSSPMDRAAYTGELFF
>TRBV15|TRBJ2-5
CATSFRTGGFETQYF
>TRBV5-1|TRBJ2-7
CASSSTGWSYEQYF
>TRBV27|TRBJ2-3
CASSLLRLGDTQYF
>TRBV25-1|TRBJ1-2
CASSRTGANYGYTF